The 18 T cell receptor beta chains below were found in one sample sequenced in a study of T-cell reconstitution after alpha-beta-depleted transplantation in children. A library of TCRbeta sequences, prepared with unique molecular identifiers, was generated. TCRdb redid the calling of the PCR reads with MiXCR, one entry per CDR3 protein. Of about 640,000 distinct CDR3 sequences in the sample, approximately 16% were seen once. The material was PBMCs from the stem cell graft donor, obtained from the stem cell graft. The receptors were gathered from a human donor who donated a stem cell graft to a child with acute myeloid leukemia.

V gene TRBV7-2 combines with J gene TRBJ1-2; the D gene is possibly TRBD1 (6 bases). Trimming cost V 5 bases and J 8 bases, with 24 bases left between them. Germline V gives CDR1 SGHTA, CDR2 FQGNSA. The CDR3 is 16 residues long. The CDR3 DNA follows: TGTGCCAGCAGCCCTAGACTCGGGACACCCGGGAGCGGCTACACCTTC. Residues: CASSPRLGTPGSGYTF.

This clonotype was seen many times. The chain is built from TRBV29-1 and TRBJ2-6, with unresolved D. CDR3 length: 16 residues. Germline loops: CDR1 SQVTM, CDR2 ANQGSEA. Deletions cut 1 base from V and 0 bases from J, with 10 bases between. The CDR3 loop is CSVEGGLSSGANVLTF. DNA for the CDR3: TGCAGCGTTGAAGGGGGTCTGAGCTCTGGGGCCAACGTCCTGACTTTC.

This clonotype was detected only a few times. The chain has TRBV5-5 and TRBJ2-3, with 7 bases that match TRBD1. Germline assignment: CDR1 SGHKS and CDR2 YYEKEE (reference sequence). V was clipped by 4 bases and J by 4 bases; unmatched bases: 12. The CDR3 has 16 amino acids. CDR3 protein: CASSLSPRGRADTQYF. CDR3 in DNA: TGTGCCAGCAGCCTGTCGCCTAGGGGGCGGGCAGATACGCAGTATTTT.

This clonotype was seen many times. The chain combines TRBV29-1 with TRBJ1-4; D is possibly TRBD1 (6 bases). V lost 4 bases to trimming and J lost 5 bases, with 14 bases between them. This CDR3 is built from 14 residues. In germline, CDR1 is SQVTM, CDR2 ANQGSEA. The CDR3 DNA is TGCAGCGTTGCGGGGGGCGCTAGAAATGAAAAACTGTTTTTT. It is translated as CSVAGGARNEKLFF.

The sample holds many counts of this clonotype. The chain carries TRBV20-1 and TRBJ2-5; 8 bases line up with TRBD2. The V segment lost 0 bases and the J segment 5 bases; nucleotides outside the gene matches: 8. In germline, CDR1 is DFQATT, CDR2 SNEGSKA (reference sequence). The CDR3 has 15 residues. The CDR3 coding sequence is TGCAGTGCTAGAGATCTTCGGGGGGGCCCGGAGACCCAGTACTTC. The encoded protein is CSARDLRGGPETQYF.

This clonotype was detected once. The J gene is TRBJ1-6, the V gene TRBV4-3; 9 positions agree with TRBD1. V gave up 2 bases and J gave up 10 bases; unmatched junction bases: 3. Germline V gene sequence: CDR1 LGHNA, CDR2 YSLEER. The CDR3 is 14 amino acids. The CDR3 loop reads CASSQTGTGSPLHF. The DNA for the CDR3 is TGCGCCAGCAGCCAAACCGGGACAGGGTCACCCCTCCACTTT.

The chain has TRBV4-1 and TRBJ1-1; TRBD1 is a possible D gene (6 bases). The V gene's germline CDR1 is MGHRA and CDR2 YSYEKL. This CDR3 has 14 amino acids. The V end lost 3 bases, the J end lost 2 bases, and 10 bases lay between the germline ends. CDR3 nucleotide sequence: TGCGCCAGCAGCCAGGGACACCGAAACACTGAAGCTTTCTTT. The encoded protein is CASSQGHRNTEAFF.

Many counts were recorded for this clonotype. The chain couples TRBV20-1 to TRBJ1-1, with D unclear. This CDR3 is built from 14 residues. Trimming left V 1 base short and J 1 base short, with 10 bases between. Germline CDR1 DFQATT, CDR2 SNEGSKA (reference sequence). The DNA of the CDR3 is TGCAGTGCTAGAGTTGACGGGAAGAACACTGAAGCTTTCTTT. It encodes CSARVDGKNTEAFF.

This clonotype was counted at least ten times. The chain recombines TRBV15 with TRBJ1-2; D might be TRBD1 (6 bases). The CDR3 extends over 15 amino acids. CDR1 is LNHNV, CDR2 YYDKDF, per germline (reference sequence). The germline V and J ends were trimmed by 3 bases and 4 bases, with 15 bases remaining between them. The CDR3 loop reads CATSSGTGLGYGYTF. DNA for the CDR3: TGTGCCACCAGCAGTGGTACAGGGTTGGGCTATGGCTACACCTTC.

The gene calls are TRBV7-9 and TRBJ2-4, with D maybe TRBD2 (5 bases). Germline V lookup: CDR1 SEHNR, CDR2 FQNEAQ (reference sequence). V was cut by 4 bases and J by 6 bases, with 10 bases left in between. The CDR3 consists of 13 residues. CDR3 protein: CASSSAERNIQYF. The CDR3 DNA is TGTGCCAGCAGCTCAGCGGAAAGAAACATTCAGTACTTC.

This clonotype has a count of ten or more. The chain couples TRBV6-5 to TRBJ2-3; the D gene is possibly TRBD2 (6 bases). The CDR3 is 15 residues long. With 4 bases removed from V and 3 bases from J, the gap between germline ends came to 14 bases. Per germline, CDR1 MNHEY and CDR2 SVGAGI. CDR3 region: CASSSTGGRTDTQYF. DNA of the CDR3: TGTGCCAGCAGTTCCACCGGAGGGCGGACAGATACGCAGTATTTT.

The CDR3, as DNA: TGTGCCACCAGCAGAGTTCGGGACGGGACGGGTCAAGAGACCCAGTACTTC. Protein sequence: CATSRVRDGTGQETQYF. This chain connects TRBV15 to TRBJ2-5; D could derive from TRBD1 or TRBD2 (5 bases each). The CDR3 has 17 amino acids. With 1 base removed from V and 2 bases from J, the gap between germline ends came to 17 bases. CDR1 and CDR2 (germline): LNHNV, YYDKDF (reference sequence).

The V gene is TRBV27, the J gene TRBJ1-5; no clear D gene. Germline CDR1 is MNHEY and CDR2 is SMNVEV (reference sequence). This CDR3 has 14 amino acids. V was cut by 3 bases and J by 5 bases, with 11 bases left in between. The CDR3 DNA sequence: TGTGCCAGCAGTTTCGGCGGGTGGGATCAGCCCCAGCATTTT. Protein: CASSFGGWDQPQHF.

The CDR3 nucleotides read TGTGCCAGCAGCTTGGCCGATTTTTACGAGCAGTACTTC. Amino acid sequence: CASSLADFYEQYF. The chain is built from TRBV5-6 and TRBJ2-7; no firm D call. The CDR3 sequence is 13 residues long. The germline CDR1 and CDR2 sequences are SGHDT and YYEEEE. V was cut by 0 bases and J by 4 bases, with 8 bases left in between. Full variable domain (missing parts from reference TRBV5-6 and TRBJ2-7): DAGVTQSPTHLIKTRGQQVTLRCSPKSGHDTVSWYQQALGQGPQFIFQYYEEEERQRGNFPDRFSGHQFPNYSSELNVNALLLGDSALYLCASSLADFYEQYFGPGTRLTVT.

This clonotype has only a few counts. The rearrangement uses TRBV7-9 and TRBJ2-7; 7 bases map to TRBD1. Trimming removed 9 bases from V and 2 bases from J; junction bases left unmatched: 7. The CDR3 is made up of 13 amino acids. Germline V gene sequence: CDR1 SEHNR, CDR2 FQNEAQ (reference sequence). The DNA of the CDR3 is TGTGCCAGTACAGGGGCTCCAGCCTACGAGCAGTACTTC. It codes for CASTGAPAYEQYF.

This clonotype was seen at least ten times. V gene TRBV6-1 combines with J gene TRBJ2-2, with D maybe TRBD2 (5 bases). There are 18 residues in the CDR3. Germline CDR1 is MNHNS and CDR2 is SASEGT. Deletions cut 4 bases from V and 0 bases from J, with 18 bases between. The CDR3 DNA reads as TGTGCCAGCAGTGTAGCGAGGATCGACGTCGCGAACACCGGGGAGCTGTTTTTT. The encoded protein is CASSVARIDVANTGELFF.

The CDR3 DNA follows: TGTGCCAGCAGCCAAGTTGGCGTAGGGGATTCCTACGAGCAGTACTTC. This translates into CASSQVGVGDSYEQYF. The chain couples TRBV3-1 to TRBJ2-7; a possible D gene is TRBD1 (5 bases). The CDR3 loop spans 16 amino acids. The germline V gene encodes CDR1 LGHDT and CDR2 YNNKEL (reference sequence). V shed 1 base and J shed 1 base, with 14 bases lying between them.

This clonotype was counted between two and nine times. The junction and the germline gene differ at one end; a read error may be behind it. The rearrangement uses TRBV15 and TRBJ2-7; D remains ambiguous. Germline V lookup: CDR1 LNHNV, CDR2 YYDKDF (reference sequence). The CDR3 has 11 amino acids. CDR3 sequence (DNA): TGTGCCACCAGCAGAGATGCGCTCTTCTTTTTC. Amino acids: CATSRDALFFF.